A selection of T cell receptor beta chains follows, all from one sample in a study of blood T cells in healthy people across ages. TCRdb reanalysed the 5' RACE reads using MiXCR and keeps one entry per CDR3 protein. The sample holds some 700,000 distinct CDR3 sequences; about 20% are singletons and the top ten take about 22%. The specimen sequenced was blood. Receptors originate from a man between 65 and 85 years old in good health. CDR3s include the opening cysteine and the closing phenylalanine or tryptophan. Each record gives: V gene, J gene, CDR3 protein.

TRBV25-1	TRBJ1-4	CASRDRGRNEKLFF
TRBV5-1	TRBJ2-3	CASSFKTSGVGDTQYF
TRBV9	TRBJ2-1	CASSVGTRFEQFF
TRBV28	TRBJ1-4	CAICAGLAAKLFF
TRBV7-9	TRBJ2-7	CASSLTEQYF
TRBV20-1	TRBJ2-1	CSAIVWGSGDNEQFF
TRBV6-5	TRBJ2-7	CASRDSTSSYEQYF
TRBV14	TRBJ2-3	CASSQMTGALRDTQYF
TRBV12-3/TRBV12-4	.	CASSSVAAIVDEQFF
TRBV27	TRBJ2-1	CASSYDGNEQLF
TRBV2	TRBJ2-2	CASSGLAGATGELFF
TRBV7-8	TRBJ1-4	CASSPTGMEKLFF
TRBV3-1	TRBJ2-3	CASSQVGASGAGTDTQYF
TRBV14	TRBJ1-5	CASSQTNQPQHF
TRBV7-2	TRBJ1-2	CASSGRVWTEHGYTF
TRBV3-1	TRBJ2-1	CASSQVLAGAYEQFF
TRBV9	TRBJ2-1	CASSAGLAGGPSYNEQFF
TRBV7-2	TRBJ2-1	CASSFESGSVNEQFF
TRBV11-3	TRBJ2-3	CASSLERGGGDYTQYF
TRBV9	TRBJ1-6	CASSVPGGNNSPLHF
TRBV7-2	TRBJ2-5	CASSPLAGVYF
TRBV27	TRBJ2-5	CASSPTTSGQETQYF
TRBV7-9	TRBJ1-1	CASSLIVGMTAFF
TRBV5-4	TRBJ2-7	CASSLTGIYEQYF
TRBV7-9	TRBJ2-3	CASSLSLRGDTQYF
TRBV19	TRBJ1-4	CASSTGTTGEKLFF
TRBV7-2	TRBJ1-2	CASSLGALVGSGYTF
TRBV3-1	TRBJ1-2	CASSQVEAYGYTF
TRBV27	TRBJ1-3	CASSSSLNEGNTIYF
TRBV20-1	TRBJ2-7	CSARGDPYEQYF
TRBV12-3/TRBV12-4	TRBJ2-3	CASSLRRMSTDAEYF
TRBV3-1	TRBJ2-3	CASSQGPGFQDTQYF
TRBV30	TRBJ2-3	CAWSVGSRTDTQYF
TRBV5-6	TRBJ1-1	CASSFSVETEAFF
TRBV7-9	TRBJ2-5	CATRGPSVETQYF
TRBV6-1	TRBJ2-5	CASREGGEETQYF
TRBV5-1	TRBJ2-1	CASSLPSGGLYNEQFF
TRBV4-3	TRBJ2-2	CASSQDWASDNTGELFF
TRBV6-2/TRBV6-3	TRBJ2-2	CASSRLASNTGELFF
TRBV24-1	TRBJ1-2	CATSVTGNYGYTF
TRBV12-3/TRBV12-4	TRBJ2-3	CASSPYSGGTDTQYF
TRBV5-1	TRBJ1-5	CASSEGQANSNQPQHF
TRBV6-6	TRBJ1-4	CANSTVGLNEKLFF
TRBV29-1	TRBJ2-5	CSVDEAGVETQYF
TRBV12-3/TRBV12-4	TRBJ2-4	CASSRLAGGTKNIQYF
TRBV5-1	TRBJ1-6	CASSSIDRGQNSPLHF
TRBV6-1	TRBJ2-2	CASRLTGSTGELFF
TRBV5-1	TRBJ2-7	CASSIAMTFDSYEQYF
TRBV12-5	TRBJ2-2	CASGLVEYTGELFF
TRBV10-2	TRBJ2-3	CASTGVDTQYF
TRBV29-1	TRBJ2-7	CSVSSIGSYEQYF
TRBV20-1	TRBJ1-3	CSARDTRAGNTIYF
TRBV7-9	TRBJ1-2	CASSFRDGYGYTF
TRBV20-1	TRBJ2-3	CSASFYSDTQYF
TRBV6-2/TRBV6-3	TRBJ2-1	CASSLVPDYNEQFF